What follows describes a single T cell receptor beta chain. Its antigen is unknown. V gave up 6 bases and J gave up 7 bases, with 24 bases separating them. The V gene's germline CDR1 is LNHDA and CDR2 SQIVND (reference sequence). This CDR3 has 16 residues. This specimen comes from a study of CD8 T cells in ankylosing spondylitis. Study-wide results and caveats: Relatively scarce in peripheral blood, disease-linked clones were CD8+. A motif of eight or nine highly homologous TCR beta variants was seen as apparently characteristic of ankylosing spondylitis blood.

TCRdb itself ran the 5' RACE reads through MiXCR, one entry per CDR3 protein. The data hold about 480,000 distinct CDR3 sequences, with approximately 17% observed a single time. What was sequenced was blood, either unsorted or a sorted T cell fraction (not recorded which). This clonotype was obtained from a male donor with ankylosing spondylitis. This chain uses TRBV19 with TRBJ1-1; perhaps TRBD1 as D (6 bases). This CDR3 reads CASSHPDSVIRVEAFF. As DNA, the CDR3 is TGTGCCAGTAGCCACCCGGACAGCGTTATCAGGGTTGAAGCTTTCTTT.